The sequence of this T cell receptor beta chain was determined in a study of molecular identifiers for immune sequencing clone quantification. Study information: Replicate runs used RNA from about 19,000 or 110,000 naive CD8 cells, which was split five ways into aliquots, and four of those aliquots were then sequenced. General study findings and limits: Highly expanded clone sizes could end up underestimated if a barcode were shared by identical TCR molecules. Under 1% of molecules in naive cells, but over 98% of effector molecules, belonged to clones above 20 RNA copies.

Previously published methods and listed TCR primers were used for the bulk TCR libraries. Each CDR3 protein is one row after TCRdb ran MiXCR on the PCR reads. Here the sample spans some 320,000 distinct CDR3 sequences, roughly 23% being singletons. The CDR3 loop spans 13 amino acids. Between the trimmed V and J ends, which lost 3 bases and 8 bases, there was a span of 13 bases. Per the germline V gene, CDR1 is MNHEY and CDR2 is SVGEGT. This clonotype was detected only a few times. The antigen remains unidentified. Sequenced sample: naive CD8+ T cells from blood, with Jurkat cell RNA spiked in. This sample's subset: FACS-sorted CD8+CD4-CCR7+CD45RA+ naive T cells. J is TRBJ1-1 and V is TRBV6-2 or TRBV6-3; perhaps TRBD1 as D (6 bases). The sequence was collected from a human donor in good health. Some libraries in this study had Jurkat cell RNA spiked in. The CDR3 coding sequence is TGTGCCAGCAGTTATCTTGGGGGCCCGGAAGCTTTCTTT. It translates to CASSYLGGPEAFF.